The clone carrying this TCR beta chain was found once. Its antigen is not known. The data derive from a study of cytomegalovirus exposure and HLA in healthy donors. 60 Vbeta and 13 Jbeta primers were used in PCR. The repertoire was sequenced with immunoSEQ multiplex PCR; TCRdb's copy has only in-frame clones and lacks some. The sample includes roughly 170,000 clones, 65% to 85% of them seen just once. Findings and limits, study-wide: Most subjects had HLA-A and HLA-B alleles reportedly predicted accurately by TCR beta sequences. A few chains tied to CMV proved CMV antigen-specific in vitro.

The CDR3 has 17 residues. J gave up 6 bases and V 4 bases, and 15 bases lay outside the gene matches. Germline lookup yields CDR1 SGDLS and CDR2 YYNGEE. This chain joins TRBV9 and TRBJ1-1; TRBD1 matches at 10 bases. Sample: PBMCs. The source is a woman between 45 and 65 years old in good health and CMV-seropositive. CDR3 nucleotide sequence: TGTGCCAGCAGCCGGCAAGAGGGGGGACAGGGGAATCCTGAAGCTTTCTTT. It specifies CASSRQEGGQGNPEAFF.